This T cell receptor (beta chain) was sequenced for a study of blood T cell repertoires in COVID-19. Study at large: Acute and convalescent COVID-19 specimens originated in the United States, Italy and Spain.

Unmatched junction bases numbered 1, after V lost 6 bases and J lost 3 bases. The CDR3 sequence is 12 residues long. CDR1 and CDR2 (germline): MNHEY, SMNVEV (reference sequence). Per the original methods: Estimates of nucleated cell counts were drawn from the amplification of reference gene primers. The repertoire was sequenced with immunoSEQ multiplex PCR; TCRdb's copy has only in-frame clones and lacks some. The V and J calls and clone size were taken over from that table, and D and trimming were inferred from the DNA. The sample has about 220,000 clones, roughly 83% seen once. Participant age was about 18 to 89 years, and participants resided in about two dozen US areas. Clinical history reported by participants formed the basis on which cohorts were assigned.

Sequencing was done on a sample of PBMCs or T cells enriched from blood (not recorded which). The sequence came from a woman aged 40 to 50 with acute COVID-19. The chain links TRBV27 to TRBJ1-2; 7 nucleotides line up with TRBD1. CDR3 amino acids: CASRGQHYGYTF. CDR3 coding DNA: TGTGCCAGCAGGGGACAGCACTATGGCTACACCTTC.